Below are 30 T cell receptor beta chains sequenced from a single sample in a study of regulatory T cells in long-lasting Graves disease. The sample's time point: persistent/refractory GD, antithyroid drugs over 5 years with positive TRAb. Preparation of the TCR library used RNA extracted from PBMCs. Arm-PCR of CDR3 regions with iRepertoire HTBI primers generated TCR beta libraries. MiXCR, run by TCRdb on the multiplex PCR reads, gives a single entry per CDR3 protein. Counted here are 350,000 to 450,000 distinct CDR3 sequences, roughly 25% occurring once; the ten biggest clones make up around 30%. The sample was peripheral blood mononuclear cells (PBMCs), taken when the disease was refractory, from a patient treated with antithyroid drugs. These TCRs come from a woman in her thirties or forties with Graves disease.

This clonotype was detected ten times or more. This rearrangement joins TRBV2 to TRBJ2-2; 8 bases are shared with TRBD2. This CDR3 is built from 15 residues. The germline CDR1 and CDR2 sequences are SNHLY and FYNNEI. With V trimmed by 10 bases and J by 6 bases, 13 bases remained unmatched. Written as DNA, the CDR3 is TGTGCCACCAAATTGGGAGCGGGAGCTTCCGGGGAGCTGTTTTTT. Translated, it gives CATKLGAGASGELFF.

This clonotype was observed many times. This sequence joins TRBV20-1 and TRBJ1-1, with no clear D. This CDR3 contains 13 residues. Germline loops: CDR1 DFQATT, CDR2 SNEGSKA (reference sequence). V was shortened by 3 bases and J by 7 bases, with 15 bases between the two germline ends. This chain's CDR3 is CSASEKVVVEAFF. The CDR3 region has the DNA TGCAGTGCTAGTGAGAAAGTAGTTGTTGAAGCTTTCTTT.

As concerns this clonotype: A much larger clonotype is one base distant, so this may be a read error. The rearrangement uses TRBV6-1 and TRBJ2-7, with 7 bases lining up with TRBD2. Per the germline V gene, CDR1 is MNHNS and CDR2 is SASEGT. Trimming removed 3 bases from V and 3 bases from J; junction bases left unmatched: 11. CDR3 length: 16 amino acids. CDR3 bases: TGTGCCAGCAGTGACCCCCGGGACTATCATTTCTACGAGCAGTACTTC. It yields the protein CASSDPRDYHFYEQYF.

There are a few counts of this clonotype. The J gene is TRBJ1-2, the V gene TRBV2; 9 bases agree with TRBD1. Germline CDR1 reads SNHLY; CDR2 reads FYNNEI. After removal of 6 bases from V and 7 bases from J, the junction contained 24 bases not matched to a gene. This CDR3 contains 19 residues. CDR3 region: CASSPLGVRDTGGRGGYTF. The CDR3 bases are TGTGCCAGCAGCCCGCTGGGGGTCCGCGACACAGGGGGCCGGGGTGGCTACACCTTC.

The V and J genes are TRBV27 and TRBJ2-2; weak D call: TRBD1 (5 bases). This CDR3 has 14 amino acids. Between the trimmed V and J ends, which lost 3 bases and 3 bases, there was a span of 8 bases. Germline CDR1 MNHEY, CDR2 SMNVEV (reference sequence). The CDR3 is CASSFSGYTGELFF. In DNA, the CDR3 is TGTGCCAGCAGTTTCTCAGGGTACACCGGGGAGCTGTTTTTT.

This chain joins TRBV29-1 and TRBJ2-1, with 8 bases matching TRBD1. Trimming cost V 2 bases and J 9 bases; bases outside gene matches: 12. This CDR3 is built from 15 residues. From germline, CDR1 is SQVTM and CDR2 ANQGSEA. CDR3 residues: CSVELQGGVRVEQFF. For the CDR3, the DNA is TGCAGCGTTGAATTACAGGGGGGCGTAAGGGTTGAGCAGTTCTTC.

In its sample, this clonotype was seen a few times. J is TRBJ1-1 and V is TRBV18; D perhaps matches TRBD1 (5 bases). V dropped 1 base and J dropped 8 bases, with 11 bases sitting between them. The CDR3 totals 13 residues. Germline V lookup: CDR1 KGHSH, CDR2 LQKENI. The CDR3 DNA follows: TGTGCCAGCTCACCACTGAAGGGACCCGAAGCTTTCTTT. As protein: CASSPLKGPEAFF.

This clonotype was seen more than once but under ten times. J is TRBJ2-5 and V is TRBV4-1, with D maybe TRBD2 (6 bases). The CDR3 is 14 amino acids. Trimming shortened V by 4 bases and J by 4 bases, and 13 bases separated the two germline ends. In germline, CDR1 is MGHRA, CDR2 YSYEKL. CDR3 residues: CASSPAGRPETQYF. The CDR3 DNA reads as TGCGCCAGCAGCCCCGCGGGGCGACCAGAGACCCAGTACTTC.

The chain couples TRBV19 to TRBJ2-2; D might be TRBD2 (5 bases). From germline, CDR1 is LNHDA and CDR2 SQIVND (reference sequence). The V end was cut by 7 bases, the J end by 1 base, with 16 bases between. This CDR3 is built from 16 residues. This CDR3 reads CASTPRVGLNTGELFF. The CDR3 bases are TGTGCCAGTACCCCTCGGGTCGGACTGAACACCGGGGAGCTGTTTTTT.

This clonotype was detected ten times or more. The chain employs TRBV2 and TRBJ1-3; D is undetermined. Trimming cost V 1 base and J 6 bases, with 4 bases left between them. This CDR3 has 12 amino acids. Looked up from germline, CDR1 is SNHLY and CDR2 is FYNNEI. The chain's CDR3 is CASSEDENTIYF. The CDR3 nucleotides are TGTGCCAGCAGTGAAGATGAAAACACCATATATTTT. Filled out from reference TRBV2 and TRBJ1-3, the complete variable domain reads EPEVTQTPSHQVTQMGQEVILRCVPISNHLYFYWYRQILGQKVEFLVSFYNNEISEKSEIFDDQFSVERPDGSNFTLKIRSTKLEDSAMYFCASSEDENTIYFGEGSWLTVV.

Many counts were recorded for this clonotype. The chain uses TRBV6-5 and TRBJ1-2; 7 bases align to TRBD1. The V gene end was trimmed by 0 bases and the J gene end by 0 bases; junction bases not matched to a gene: 10. CDR1 is MNHEY and CDR2 is SVGAGI in the germline V gene. The CDR3 is 18 amino acids. The CDR3 DNA is TGTGCCAGCAGTTACTCACAGGGACAGCTCCCAGCTAACTATGGCTACACCTTC. This translates into CASSYSQGQLPANYGYTF.

There are many counts of this clonotype. The V gene is TRBV2, the J gene TRBJ2-7; no clear D gene. Trimming left V 7 bases short and J 7 bases short, with 14 bases between. Germline V gene lookup returns CDR1 SNHLY and CDR2 FYNNEI. The CDR3 runs 12 residues. CDR3 protein: CASTKGPWEQYF. The CDR3 DNA follows: TGTGCCAGCACTAAGGGCCCCTGGGAGCAGTACTTC. Full variable domain (rest looked up from reference TRBV2 and TRBJ2-7): EPEVTQTPSHQVTQMGQEVILRCVPISNHLYFYWYRQILGQKVEFLVSFYNNEISEKSEIFDDQFSVERPDGSNFTLKIRSTKLEDSAMYFCASTKGPWEQYFGPGTRLTVT.

This clonotype has only a few counts. The rearrangement joins TRBV27 to TRBJ1-4; D gene unclear. CDR1 and CDR2 from the germline V gene are MNHEY and SMNVEV (reference sequence). The CDR3 consists of 13 residues. V dropped 0 bases and J dropped 8 bases, with 7 bases sitting between them. Here the CDR3 DNA reads TGTGCCAGCAGTTTATCGGCGGCGGAAAAACTGTTTTTT. This sequence encodes CASSLSAAEKLFF.

This clonotype has a handful of counts. The rearrangement links TRBV19 to TRBJ2-2, with D unresolved. The CDR3 sequence is 14 residues long. Germline V lookup: CDR1 LNHDA, CDR2 SQIVND (reference sequence). The V end lost 3 bases, the J end lost 3 bases, and 8 bases lay between the germline ends. The CDR3 sequence is CASSIVSDTGELFF. The CDR3 nucleotides read TGTGCCAGTAGTATCGTATCAGACACCGGGGAGCTGTTTTTT.

This clonotype was recorded a few times. The chain carries TRBV3-1 and TRBJ2-2; 7 nucleotides line up with TRBD2. The trim removed 6 bases at V and 5 bases at J, leaving 6 bases unmatched. This CDR3 region has 14 residues. CDR1 is LGHDT, CDR2 YNNKEL, per germline (reference sequence). CDR3 residues: CASSIAGRTGELFF. CDR3 nucleotide sequence: TGTGCCAGCAGTATAGCGGGTAGGACCGGGGAGCTGTTTTTT.

This clonotype was detected many times. The chain uses TRBV2 and TRBJ2-7; D is possibly TRBD1 (6 bases). Germline CDR1 is SNHLY and CDR2 is FYNNEI. V was clipped by 10 bases and J by 2 bases, with 9 bases between them. The CDR3 runs to 11 residues. This CDR3 is CATSGAYEQYF. For the CDR3, the DNA is TGTGCCACCTCAGGGGCCTACGAGCAGTACTTC.

This clonotype has ten or more counts. The V and J genes are TRBV6-1 and TRBJ2-7, with D possibly TRBD2 on 7 matching bases. Germline values: CDR1 MNHNS, CDR2 SASEGT. V shed 2 bases and J shed 9 bases, with 14 bases lying between them. The CDR3 extends over 13 amino acids. The CDR3 reads CASSEYREGVQYF. The CDR3 coding sequence is TGTGCCAGCAGTGAATACAGGGAGGGTGTGCAGTACTTC.

V is TRBV4-1 and J is TRBJ1-4, with TRBD1 as a possible D gene (6 bases). From germline, CDR1 is MGHRA and CDR2 YSYEKL. The CDR3 has 15 amino acids. With 3 bases removed from V and 4 bases from J, the gap between germline ends came to 12 bases. CDR3 amino acids: CASSHAQGYNEKLFF. Written as DNA, the CDR3 is TGCGCCAGCAGCCACGCACAGGGCTATAATGAAAAACTGTTTTTT.

J is TRBJ2-6 and V is TRBV11-2; 7 nucleotides line up with TRBD2. CDR1 SGHAT and CDR2 FQNNGV come from the germline V gene. V shed 1 base, J shed 0 bases, and the junction held 0 bases outside the gene matches. The CDR3 runs to 16 residues. The CDR3 sequence is CASSLAGGSGANVLTF. Written as DNA, the CDR3 is TGTGCCAGCAGCTTAGCGGGGGGCTCTGGGGCCAACGTCCTGACTTTC.

Many counts were recorded for this clonotype. The chain combines TRBV20-1 with TRBJ1-2, with D possibly TRBD1 on 6 matching bases. V lost 3 bases to trimming and J lost 6 bases, with 11 bases between them. CDR1 DFQATT and CDR2 SNEGSKA come from the germline V gene (reference sequence). The CDR3 sequence is 12 residues long. CDR3 sequence reads: CSASGGGDGYTF. CDR3 sequence (DNA): TGCAGTGCTAGTGGAGGGGGGGATGGCTACACCTTC.

This clonotype showed up just a few times. The V and J genes are TRBV28 and TRBJ1-2; D perhaps matches TRBD1 (5 bases). Trimming removed 4 bases from V and 9 bases from J, with 15 bases in between. The CDR3 consists of 13 residues. Per the germline V gene, CDR1 is MDHEN and CDR2 is SYDVKM. CDR3 DNA sequence: TGTGCCAGCAGTTCGGAAAGGGAGGACAGCTACACCTTC. Amino acids: CASSSEREDSYTF.

This chain connects TRBV7-9 to TRBJ2-7; D might be TRBD1 or TRBD2, each matching 6 bases. Germline V gene sequence: CDR1 SEHNR, CDR2 FQNEAQ (reference sequence). The CDR3 is 15 amino acids. The ends were cut back, 3 bases at V and 4 bases at J, with 16 bases in the middle. The CDR3 sequence: CASSFGGSSSYEQYF. For the CDR3, the DNA is TGTGCCAGCAGCTTCGGGGGCAGTTCTTCATACGAGCAGTACTTC.

This clonotype was counted between two and nine times. The chain has TRBV20-1 and TRBJ2-7; weak D call: TRBD2 (6 bases). Deletions cut 1 base from V and 0 bases from J, with 13 bases between. The germline V gene has CDR1 DFQATT and CDR2 SNEGSKA (reference sequence). CDR3 size: 15 residues. CDR3 DNA: TGCAGTGCTAGAGTGTTCCGGGAGAACTCCTACGAGCAGTACTTC. Translation: CSARVFRENSYEQYF.

The rearrangement joins TRBV28 to TRBJ2-7; 10 nucleotides line up with TRBD2. The germline gives CDR1 MDHEN, CDR2 SYDVKM. This CDR3 has 17 amino acids. Unmatched junction bases numbered 17, after V lost 6 bases and J lost 6 bases. CDR3 protein: CASSVGSSGRIVGEQYF. The CDR3 coding sequence is TGTGCCAGCAGCGTAGGAAGTAGCGGGAGGATAGTGGGCGAGCAGTACTTC.

This clonotype was counted only a few times. The chain uses TRBV5-1 and TRBJ1-1; 7 bases match TRBD1. Germline V CDR1 and CDR2: SGHRS, YFSETQ. Germline trimming cut 2 bases from V and 2 bases from J; bases unmatched to any gene: 6. The CDR3 covers 15 residues. CDR3 amino acids: CASSFGTDYNTEAFF. CDR3 nucleotides: TGCGCCAGCAGCTTCGGGACAGATTATAACACTGAAGCTTTCTTT.

This clonotype was observed many times. The chain carries TRBV19 and TRBJ1-4, with TRBD1 matching over 11 bases. The J segment lost 6 bases and the V segment lost 5 bases, leaving 2 bases of the junction unmatched. This CDR3 has 14 residues. In germline, CDR1 is LNHDA, CDR2 SQIVND (reference sequence). The chain's CDR3 is CASSEGQGDEKLFF. The CDR3 nucleotides read TGTGCCAGTAGTGAGGGACAGGGGGATGAAAAACTGTTTTTT.

This clonotype was seen ten or more times. The chain joins TRBV20-1 to TRBJ1-1, with D possibly TRBD1 on 6 matching bases. The germline V gene has CDR1 DFQATT and CDR2 SNEGSKA (reference sequence). This CDR3 has 15 residues. The V end was cut by 2 bases, the J end by 3 bases, with 16 bases between. The chain's CDR3 is CSARTGSISHTEAFF. The CDR3 DNA is TGCAGTGCTAGAACAGGGAGTATTTCGCACACTGAAGCTTTCTTT.

This clonotype has more than one count but fewer than ten. The rearrangement links TRBV3-1 to TRBJ1-5, with 7 bases identical to TRBD1. Germline CDR1 reads LGHDT; CDR2 reads YNNKEL (reference sequence). This CDR3 has 15 residues. After removal of 1 base from V and 6 bases from J, the junction contained 6 bases not matched to a gene. Here the CDR3 DNA reads TGTGCCAGCAGCCAAGGTGGAGGGGGCTTTCAGCCCCAGCATTTT. Protein sequence: CASSQGGGGFQPQHF.

Points on this clonotype: The conserved closing phenylalanine or tryptophan is absent in this CDR3, likely reflecting a read error. The chain recombines TRBV6-5 with TRBJ1-1; D not certain. V was clipped by 0 bases and J by 1 base, with 6 bases between them. Germline CDR1 reads MNHEY; CDR2 reads SVGAGI. The length of the CDR3 is 14 residues. Here the CDR3 DNA reads TGTGCCAGCAGTTACTCTCCAGCGAACACTGAAGCTTTCCTT. It codes for CASSYSPANTEAFL.

The J gene is TRBJ2-2, the V gene TRBV24-1, with D possibly TRBD2 on 7 matching bases. The ends were cut back, 2 bases at V and 3 bases at J, with 15 bases in the middle. The CDR3 sequence is 17 residues long. Germline V gene lookup returns CDR1 KGHDR and CDR2 SFDVKD. CDR3 protein: CATSDSRGALDTGELFF. The CDR3 DNA sequence: TGTGCCACCAGTGATTCACGGGGGGCGCTGGACACCGGGGAGCTGTTTTTT.